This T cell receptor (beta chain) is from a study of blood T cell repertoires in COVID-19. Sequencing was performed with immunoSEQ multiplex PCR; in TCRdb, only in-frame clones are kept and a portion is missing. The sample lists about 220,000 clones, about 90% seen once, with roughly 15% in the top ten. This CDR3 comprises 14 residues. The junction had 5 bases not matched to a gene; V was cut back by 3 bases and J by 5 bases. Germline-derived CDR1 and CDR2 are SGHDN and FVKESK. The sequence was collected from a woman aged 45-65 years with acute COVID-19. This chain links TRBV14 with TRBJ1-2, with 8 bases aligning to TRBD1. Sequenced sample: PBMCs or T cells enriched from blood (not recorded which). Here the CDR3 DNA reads TGTGCCAGCAGCCAGGTCAGGGGGCCGTATGGCTACACCTTC. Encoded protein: CASSQVRGPYGYTF. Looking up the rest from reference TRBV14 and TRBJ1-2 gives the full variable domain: EAGVTQFPSHSVIEKGQTVTLRCDPISGHDNLYWYRRVMGKEIKFLLHFVKESKQDESGMPNNRFLAERTGGTYSTLKVQPAELEDSGVYFCASSQVRGPYGYTFGSGTRLTVV.